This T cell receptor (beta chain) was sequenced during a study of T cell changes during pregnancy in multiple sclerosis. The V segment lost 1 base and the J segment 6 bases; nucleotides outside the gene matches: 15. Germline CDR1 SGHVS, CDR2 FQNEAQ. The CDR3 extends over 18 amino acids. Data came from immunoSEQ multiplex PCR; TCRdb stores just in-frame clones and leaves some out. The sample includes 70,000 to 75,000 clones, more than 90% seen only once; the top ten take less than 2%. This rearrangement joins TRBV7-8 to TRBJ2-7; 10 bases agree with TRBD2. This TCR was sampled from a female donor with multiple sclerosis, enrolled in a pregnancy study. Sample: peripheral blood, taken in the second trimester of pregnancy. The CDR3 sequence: CASSLGGRLAGVRGEQYF. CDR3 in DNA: TGTGCCAGCAGCTTAGGGGGGCGGCTAGCGGGAGTAAGAGGCGAGCAGTACTTC.